Given below is one TCR beta chain in context. The target antigen is unknown. This record belongs to a study of cytomegalovirus exposure and HLA in healthy donors. Study information: As an earlier analysis found, around 170 million T cells yielded around 110 million unique TCR beta sequences.

This CDR3 is built from 14 residues. The germline CDR1 and CDR2 sequences are ENHRY and SYGVKD. Study results and caveats: Roughly uniform sequencing depth across donors was assumed, possibly incorrectly. In a later analysis, parvovirus B19, influenza, CMV and Epstein-Barr virus appeared linked to several top co-occurrence clusters.

The PCR used 60 Vbeta and 13 Jbeta primers. Using immunoSEQ multiplex PCR, the repertoire was profiled, and TCRdb retains in-frame clones only, with some absent. The table shows around 150,000 clones, with about 82% occurring only once. The V and J genes are TRBV10-3 and TRBJ2-5; TRBD2 agrees at 9 bases. The DNA matches TRBJ2-7 better at its end, which makes the J call doubtful. Sequencing input: PBMCs. The TCR sequence derives from a woman aged 25-40 years in good health and CMV-seropositive. CDR3 DNA: TGTGCCATCAGCCGAAGCGGGGGGATCGACGAGCAGTACTTC. It codes for CAISRSGGIDEQYF.